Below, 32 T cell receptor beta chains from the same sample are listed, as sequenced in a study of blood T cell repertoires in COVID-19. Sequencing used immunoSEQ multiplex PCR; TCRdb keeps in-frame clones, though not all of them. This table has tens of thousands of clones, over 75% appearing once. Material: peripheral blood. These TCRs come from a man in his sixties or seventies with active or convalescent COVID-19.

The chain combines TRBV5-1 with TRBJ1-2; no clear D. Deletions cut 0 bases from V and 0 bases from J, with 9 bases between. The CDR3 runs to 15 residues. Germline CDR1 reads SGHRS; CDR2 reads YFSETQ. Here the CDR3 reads CASSLGQATNYGYTF. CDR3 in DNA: TGCGCCAGCAGCTTGGGCCAGGCGACTAACTATGGCTACACCTTC. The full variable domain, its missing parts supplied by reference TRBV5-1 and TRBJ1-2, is KAGVTQTPRYLIKTRGQQVTLSCSPISGHRSVSWYQQTPGQGLQFLFEYFSETQRNKGNFPGRFSGRQFSNSRSEMNVSTLELGDSALYLCASSLGQATNYGYTFGSGTRLTVV.

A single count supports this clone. CDR3 sequence: CASSEGGGETQYF. The CDR3 nucleotides read TGCGCCAGCAGTGAGGGAGGTGGAGAGACCCAGTACTTC. V is TRBV5-1 and J is TRBJ2-5; TRBD2 might be the D (6 bases). From germline, CDR1 is SGHRS and CDR2 YFSETQ. V was trimmed by 5 bases and J by 4 bases, leaving 12 bases between them. This CDR3 is 13 amino acids long.

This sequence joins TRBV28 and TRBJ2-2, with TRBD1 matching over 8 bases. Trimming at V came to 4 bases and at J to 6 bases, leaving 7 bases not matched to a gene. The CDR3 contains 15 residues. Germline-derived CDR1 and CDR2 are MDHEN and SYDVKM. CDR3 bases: TGTGCCAGCAGTTCCGGACAGGGAACACCCGGGGAGCTGTTTTTT. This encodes CASSSGQGTPGELFF.

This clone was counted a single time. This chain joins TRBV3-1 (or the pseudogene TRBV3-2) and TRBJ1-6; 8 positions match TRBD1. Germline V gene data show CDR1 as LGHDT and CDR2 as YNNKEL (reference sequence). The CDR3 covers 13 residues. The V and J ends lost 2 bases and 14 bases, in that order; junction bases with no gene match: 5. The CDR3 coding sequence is TGTGCCAGCAGCCAAAGGGACAGGATCACCCTCCACTTT. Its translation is CASSQRDRITLHF.

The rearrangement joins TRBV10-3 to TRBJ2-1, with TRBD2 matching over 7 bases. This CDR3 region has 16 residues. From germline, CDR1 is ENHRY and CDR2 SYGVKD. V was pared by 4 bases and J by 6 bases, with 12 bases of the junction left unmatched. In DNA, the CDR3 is TGTGCCATCAGTGGGACTAGTGGGAGAGGTCTCAATGAGCAGTTCTTC. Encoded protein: CAISGTSGRGLNEQFF.

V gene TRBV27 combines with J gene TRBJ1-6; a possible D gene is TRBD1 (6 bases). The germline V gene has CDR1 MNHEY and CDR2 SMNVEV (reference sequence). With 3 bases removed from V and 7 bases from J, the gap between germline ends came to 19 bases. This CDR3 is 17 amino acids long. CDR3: CASSLFGGALRNSPLHF. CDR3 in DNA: TGTGCCAGCAGTTTGTTTGGGGGCGCATTAAGGAATTCACCCCTCCACTTT.

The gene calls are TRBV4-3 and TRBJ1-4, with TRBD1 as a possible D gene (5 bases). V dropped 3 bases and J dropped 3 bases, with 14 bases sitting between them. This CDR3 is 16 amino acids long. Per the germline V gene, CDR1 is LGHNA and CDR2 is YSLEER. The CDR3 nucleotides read TGCGCCAGCAGCCAGGCAATAGGGGCCCCTAATGAAAAACTGTTTTTT. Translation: CASSQAIGAPNEKLFF.

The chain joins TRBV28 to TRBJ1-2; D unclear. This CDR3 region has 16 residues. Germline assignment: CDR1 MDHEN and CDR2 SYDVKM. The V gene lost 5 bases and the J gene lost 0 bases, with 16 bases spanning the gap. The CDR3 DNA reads TGTGCCAGCAGTCCCCGGATAGGGAGTGCTAACTATGGCTACACCTTC. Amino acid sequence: CASSPRIGSANYGYTF.

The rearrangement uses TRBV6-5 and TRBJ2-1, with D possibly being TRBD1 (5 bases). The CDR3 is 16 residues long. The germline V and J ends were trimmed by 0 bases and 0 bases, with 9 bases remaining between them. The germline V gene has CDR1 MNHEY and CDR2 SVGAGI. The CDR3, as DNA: TGTGCCAGCAGTTACTCGACGACAGTCTCCTACAATGAGCAGTTCTTC. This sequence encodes CASSYSTTVSYNEQFF.

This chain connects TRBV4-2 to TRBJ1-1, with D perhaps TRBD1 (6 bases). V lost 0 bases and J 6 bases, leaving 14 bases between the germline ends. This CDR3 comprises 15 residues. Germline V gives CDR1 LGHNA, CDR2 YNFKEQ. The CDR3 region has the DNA TGTGCCAGCAGCCAAGATAATACAGGGAGCTCTGAAGCTTTCTTT. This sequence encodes CASSQDNTGSSEAFF.

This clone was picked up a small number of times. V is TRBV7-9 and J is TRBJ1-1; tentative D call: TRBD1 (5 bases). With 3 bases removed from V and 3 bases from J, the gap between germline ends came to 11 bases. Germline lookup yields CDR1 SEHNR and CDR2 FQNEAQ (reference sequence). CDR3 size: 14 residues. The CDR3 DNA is TGTGCCAGCAGCTTGCAGGACATTTACACTGAAGCTTTCTTT. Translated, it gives CASSLQDIYTEAFF.

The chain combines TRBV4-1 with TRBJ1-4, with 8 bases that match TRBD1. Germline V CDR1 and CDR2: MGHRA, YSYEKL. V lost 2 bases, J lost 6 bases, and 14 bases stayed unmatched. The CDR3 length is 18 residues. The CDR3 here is CASSQRRTGIGSDEKLFF. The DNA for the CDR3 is TGCGCCAGCAGCCAACGACGGACAGGGATAGGCTCGGATGAAAAACTGTTTTTT.

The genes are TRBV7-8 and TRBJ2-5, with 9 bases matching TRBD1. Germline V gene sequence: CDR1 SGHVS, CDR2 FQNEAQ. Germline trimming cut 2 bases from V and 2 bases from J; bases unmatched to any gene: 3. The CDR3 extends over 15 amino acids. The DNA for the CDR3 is TGTGCCAGCAGCTTAATCGGGACAGGGCAAGAGACCCAGTACTTC. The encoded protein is CASSLIGTGQETQYF.

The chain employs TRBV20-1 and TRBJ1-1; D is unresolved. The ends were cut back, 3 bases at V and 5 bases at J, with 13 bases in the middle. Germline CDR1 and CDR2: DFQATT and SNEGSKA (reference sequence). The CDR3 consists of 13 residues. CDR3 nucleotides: TGCAGTGCTAGTGACGGCCCGGAGACTGAAGCTTTCTTT. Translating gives CSASDGPETEAFF.

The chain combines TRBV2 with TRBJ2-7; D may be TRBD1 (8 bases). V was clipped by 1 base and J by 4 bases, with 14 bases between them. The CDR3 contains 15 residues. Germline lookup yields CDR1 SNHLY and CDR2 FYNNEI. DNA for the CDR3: TGTGCCAGCAGTGAAGGGAACAGGGGGGGATACGAGCAGTACTTC. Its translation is CASSEGNRGGYEQYF. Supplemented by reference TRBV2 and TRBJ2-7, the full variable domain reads EPEVTQTPSHQVTQMGQEVILRCVPISNHLYFYWYRQILGQKVEFLVSFYNNEISEKSEIFDDQFSVERPDGSNFTLKIRSTKLEDSAMYFCASSEGNRGGYEQYFGPGTRLTVT.

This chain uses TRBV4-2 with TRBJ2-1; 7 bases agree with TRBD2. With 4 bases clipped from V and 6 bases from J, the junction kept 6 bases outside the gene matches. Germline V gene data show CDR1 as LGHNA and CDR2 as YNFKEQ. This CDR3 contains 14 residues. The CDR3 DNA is TGTGCCAGCAGCCTAAGGGTAGCGGGCAATGAGCAGTTCTTC. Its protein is CASSLRVAGNEQFF.

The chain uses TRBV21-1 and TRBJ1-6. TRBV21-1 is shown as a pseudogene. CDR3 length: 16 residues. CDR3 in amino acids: CASSTGAVSYNSPLHF. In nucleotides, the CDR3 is TGTGCCAGCAGCACCGGTGCCGTCTCCTATAATTCACCCCTCCACTTT.

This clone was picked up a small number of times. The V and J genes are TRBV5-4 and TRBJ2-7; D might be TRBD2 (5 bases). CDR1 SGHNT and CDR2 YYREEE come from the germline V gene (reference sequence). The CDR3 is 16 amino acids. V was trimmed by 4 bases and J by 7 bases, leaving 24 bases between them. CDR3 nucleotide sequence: TGTGCCAGCAGCGGGTACCTTAAGGCCCTCGGAGGAGAGCAGTACTTC. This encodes CASSGYLKALGGEQYF. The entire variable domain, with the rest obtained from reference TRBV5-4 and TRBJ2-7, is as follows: ETGVTQSPTHLIKTRGQQVTLRCSSQSGHNTVSWYQQALGQGPQFIFQYYREEENGRGNFPPRFSGLQFPNYSSELNVNALELDDSALYLCASSGYLKALGGEQYFGPGTRLTVT.

DNA for the CDR3: TGTGCCAGCAGCGTAGGGACTAGCGGTTACAATGAGCAGTTCTTC. It translates to CASSVGTSGYNEQFF. The rearrangement uses TRBV9 and TRBJ2-1; the match to TRBD2 covers 10 bases. The junction had 1 base not matched to a gene; V was cut back by 0 bases and J by 4 bases. The CDR3 covers 15 residues. Germline loops: CDR1 SGDLS, CDR2 YYNGEE. Full variable domain (outside the CDR3, taken from reference TRBV9 and TRBJ2-1): DSGVTQTPKHLITATGQRVTLRCSPRSGDLSVYWYQQSLDQGLQFLIQYYNGEERAKGNILERFSAQQFPDLHSELNLSSLELGDSALYFCASSVGTSGYNEQFFGPGTRLTVL.

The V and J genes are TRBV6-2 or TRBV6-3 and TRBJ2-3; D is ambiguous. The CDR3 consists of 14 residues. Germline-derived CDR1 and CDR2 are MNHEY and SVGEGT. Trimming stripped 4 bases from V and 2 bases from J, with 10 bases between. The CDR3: CASSSGPYTDTQYF. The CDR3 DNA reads TGTGCCAGCAGTTCTGGGCCGTACACAGATACGCAGTATTTT.

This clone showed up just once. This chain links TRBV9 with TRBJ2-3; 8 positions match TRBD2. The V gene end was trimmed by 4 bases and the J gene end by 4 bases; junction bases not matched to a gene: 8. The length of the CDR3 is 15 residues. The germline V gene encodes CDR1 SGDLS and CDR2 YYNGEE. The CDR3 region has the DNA TGTGCCAGCAGCCCACAGCGGGAGAGGGCAGATACGCAGTATTTT. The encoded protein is CASSPQRERADTQYF.

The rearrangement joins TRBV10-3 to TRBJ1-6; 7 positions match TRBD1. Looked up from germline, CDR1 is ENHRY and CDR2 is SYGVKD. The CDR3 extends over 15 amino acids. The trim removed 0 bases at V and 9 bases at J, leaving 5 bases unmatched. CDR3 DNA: TGTGCCATCAGTGAGTCGAGACAGGGTCTTTCACCCCTCCACTTT. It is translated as CAISESRQGLSPLHF.

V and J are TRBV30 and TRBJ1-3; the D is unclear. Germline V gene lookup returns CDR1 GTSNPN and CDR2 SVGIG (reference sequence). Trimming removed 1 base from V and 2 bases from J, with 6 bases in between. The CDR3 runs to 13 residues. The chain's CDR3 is CAWSDTTGNTIYF. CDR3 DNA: TGTGCCTGGAGTGATACTACTGGAAACACCATATATTTT.

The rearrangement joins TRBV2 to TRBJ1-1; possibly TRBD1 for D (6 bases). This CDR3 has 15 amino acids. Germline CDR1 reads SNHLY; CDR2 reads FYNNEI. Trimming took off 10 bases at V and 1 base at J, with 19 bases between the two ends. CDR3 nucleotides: TGTGCCACCCAGGCCCTGGGGACAAGGAACACTGAAGCTTTCTTT. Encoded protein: CATQALGTRNTEAFF.

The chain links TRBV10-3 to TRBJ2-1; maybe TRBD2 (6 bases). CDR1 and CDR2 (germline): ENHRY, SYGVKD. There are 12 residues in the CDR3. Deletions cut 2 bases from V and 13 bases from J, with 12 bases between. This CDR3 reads CAISEAGRPQFF. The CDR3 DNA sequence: TGTGCCATCAGTGAGGCGGGACGCCCTCAGTTCTTC.

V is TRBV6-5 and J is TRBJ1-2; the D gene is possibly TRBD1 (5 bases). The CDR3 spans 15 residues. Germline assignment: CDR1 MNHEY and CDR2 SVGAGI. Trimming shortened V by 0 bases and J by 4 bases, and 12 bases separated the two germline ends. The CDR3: CASSYSIMGGYGYTF. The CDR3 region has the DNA TGTGCCAGCAGTTACTCGATAATGGGGGGCTATGGCTACACCTTC.

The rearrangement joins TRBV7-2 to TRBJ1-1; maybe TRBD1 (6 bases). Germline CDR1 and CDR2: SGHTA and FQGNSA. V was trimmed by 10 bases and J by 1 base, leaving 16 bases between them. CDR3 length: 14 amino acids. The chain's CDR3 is CATRRGLTNTEAFF. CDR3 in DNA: TGTGCCACCCGGCGGGGGCTAACGAACACTGAAGCTTTCTTT.

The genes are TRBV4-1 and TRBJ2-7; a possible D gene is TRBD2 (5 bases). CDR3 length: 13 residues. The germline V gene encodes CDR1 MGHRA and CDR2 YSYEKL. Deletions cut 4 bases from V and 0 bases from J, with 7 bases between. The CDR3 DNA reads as TGCGCCAGCAGCCCCCGGGGCTCCTACGAGCAGTACTTC. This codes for CASSPRGSYEQYF.

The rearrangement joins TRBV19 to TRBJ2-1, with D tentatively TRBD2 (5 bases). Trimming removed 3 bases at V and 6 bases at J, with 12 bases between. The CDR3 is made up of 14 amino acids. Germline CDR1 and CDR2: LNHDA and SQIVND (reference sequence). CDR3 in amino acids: CASSIGRVSNEQFF. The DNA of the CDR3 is TGTGCCAGTAGTATCGGGCGGGTGAGCAATGAGCAGTTCTTC.

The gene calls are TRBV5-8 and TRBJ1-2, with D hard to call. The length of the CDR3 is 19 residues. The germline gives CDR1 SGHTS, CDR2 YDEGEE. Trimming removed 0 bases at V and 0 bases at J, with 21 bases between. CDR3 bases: TGTGCCAGCAGCTTGGGCCCAAACCTGGTGGTCGGAGCTAACTATGGCTACACCTTC. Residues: CASSLGPNLVVGANYGYTF.

This CDR3 is CASSEKTGGYEQYF. In DNA form, the CDR3 reads TGCGCCAGCAGTGAAAAGACAGGGGGGTACGAGCAGTACTTC. J is TRBJ2-7 and V is TRBV10-1; 9 bases match TRBD1. V shed 3 bases and J 4 bases; nucleotides not matched to a gene: 4. This CDR3 has 14 amino acids. Germline CDR1 WNHNN, CDR2 SYGVQD (reference sequence).

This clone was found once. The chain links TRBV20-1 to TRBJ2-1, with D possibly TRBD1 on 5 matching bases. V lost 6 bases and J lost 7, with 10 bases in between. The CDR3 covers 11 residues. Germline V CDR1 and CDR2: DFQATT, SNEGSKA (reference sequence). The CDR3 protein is CSAAQGNEQFF. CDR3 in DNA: TGCAGTGCGGCTCAGGGAAATGAGCAGTTCTTC.